Below are 23 T cell receptor beta chains sequenced from a single sample in a study of shared clonotypes between healthy human individuals. This table comes from immunoSEQ multiplex PCR, and its TCRdb copy is limited to in-frame clones, with some not included. The profile shows roughly 700,000 clones, about 90% of them singletons. Sequencing was done on a sample of memory CD8+ T cells from PBMCs. Subset denoted: CD45RO+ cells pooled with CCR7-negative TemRA cells. These receptor sequences come from a man aged 18 to 29 in good health. Some clones in this sample may be carry-over from other donors' samples.

J is TRBJ2-7 and V is TRBV14; TRBD2 matches 10 bases. J was trimmed by 4 bases and V by 0 bases; bases with no gene match: 6. This CDR3 has 16 amino acids. Germline CDR1 reads SGHDN; CDR2 reads FVKESK. The CDR3 is CASSQDLLAGLYEQYF. DNA of the CDR3: TGTGCCAGCAGCCAAGATTTACTAGCGGGATTGTACGAGCAGTACTTC.

The chain has TRBV27 and TRBJ1-1; D is undetermined. The germline V and J ends were trimmed by 6 bases and 11 bases, with 13 bases remaining between them. Germline CDR1 reads MNHEY; CDR2 reads SMNVEV (reference sequence). The CDR3 totals 11 residues. The CDR3 DNA reads as TGTGCCAGCAGGGACGGATTCATGGCTTTCTTT. Translation: CASRDGFMAFF.

The chain has TRBV10-2 and TRBJ2-2, with TRBD2 identical over 7 bases. Germline V gene sequence: CDR1 WSHSY, CDR2 SAAADI. With 3 bases clipped from V and 1 base from J, the junction kept 2 bases outside the gene matches. This CDR3 is 15 amino acids long. The CDR3 region is CASSDPSGNTGELFF. CDR3 DNA: TGCGCCAGCAGTGATCCTAGCGGGAACACCGGGGAGCTGTTTTTT.

The chain joins TRBV4-2 to TRBJ2-7, with 7 nucleotides matching TRBD2. CDR1 LGHNA and CDR2 YNFKEQ come from the germline V gene. This CDR3 region has 17 residues. The V segment lost 0 bases and the J segment 0 bases; nucleotides outside the gene matches: 8. The CDR3 coding sequence is TGTGCCAGCAGCCAAGATCAGCTAGCGGAAATCTCCTACGAGCAGTACTTC. Encoded protein: CASSQDQLAEISYEQYF.

The table lists this clone with a count of one. One end of the junction varies from germline; a read error may be responsible. The chain carries TRBV19 and TRBJ1-1; tentatively, D is TRBD1 (6 bases). The germline V gene has CDR1 LNHDA and CDR2 SQIVND (reference sequence). This CDR3 has 14 amino acids. As DNA, the CDR3 is TGTGCCAGTAGTATGGGAACAGGGAACCCTGAAGCTTTCTTT. Translating it yields CASSMGTGNPEAFF.

The V call is TRBV10-3, the J call TRBJ2-3, with 13 bases fitting TRBD2. The ends lost 6 bases at V and 2 bases at J; junction bases unmatched: 5. Germline V gene sequence: CDR1 ENHRY, CDR2 SYGVKD. This CDR3 is 16 amino acids long. DNA of the CDR3: TGTGCCATCAGCCCGGGACTAGCGGGGCTCACAGATACGCAGTATTTT. Amino acids: CAISPGLAGLTDTQYF.

The chain links TRBV6-5 to TRBJ2-1; 12 bases fit TRBD2. Germline V gene lookup returns CDR1 MNHEY and CDR2 SVGAGI. V lost 0 bases, J lost 8 bases, and 5 bases stayed unmatched. This CDR3 has 16 residues. The CDR3 is CASSYSTSGSTHEQFF. CDR3 nucleotide sequence: TGTGCCAGCAGTTACTCGACTAGCGGGAGTACCCATGAGCAGTTCTTC.

The rearrangement joins TRBV27 to TRBJ2-1; weak D call: TRBD2 (6 bases). Germline CDR1 is MNHEY and CDR2 is SMNVEV (reference sequence). V lost 6 bases and J lost 2, with 14 bases in between. The length of the CDR3 is 15 residues. DNA of the CDR3: TGTGCCAGCAGCAACCGGGACTTAACCTACAATGAGCAGTTCTTC. Its protein is CASSNRDLTYNEQFF.

There are a few counts of this clone. The chain employs TRBV6-5 and TRBJ1-1, with 7 bases aligning to TRBD1. CDR3 length equals 12 residues. The junction had 7 bases not matched to a gene; V was cut back by 4 bases and J by 11 bases. Germline V gene data show CDR1 as MNHEY and CDR2 as SVGAGI. This CDR3 is CASSWEGAVAFF. In nucleotides, the CDR3 is TGTGCCAGCAGTTGGGAGGGGGCGGTGGCTTTCTTT.

The V gene is TRBV7-8, the J gene TRBJ2-5, with 7 bases identical to TRBD1. CDR3 length: 14 amino acids. Germline CDR1 is SGHVS and CDR2 is FQNEAQ. V shed 5 bases and J 1 base; nucleotides not matched to a gene: 4. CDR3 sequence (DNA): TGTGCCAGCAGCCCATGGGACAGCCAAGAGACCCAGTACTTC. Protein sequence: CASSPWDSQETQYF.

This rearrangement joins TRBV6-1 to TRBJ1-5; no clear D. The CDR3 covers 14 residues. V was pared by 6 bases and J by 8 bases, with 17 bases between. The germline V gene has CDR1 MNHNS and CDR2 SASEGT. CDR3 in DNA: TGTGCCAGCAGGCCAGGCTCTCACTTGGAGCCCCAGCATTTT. Protein product: CASRPGSHLEPQHF.

This clone is a singleton in its sample. CDR3 sequence (DNA): TGTGCCAGCAGCTTAGAGGCAGGGGGACTAGCGTACCACGAGCAGTACTTC. Its protein product is CASSLEAGGLAYHEQYF. The chain uses TRBV7-6 and TRBJ2-7, with 10 bases identical to TRBD2. Germline V CDR1 and CDR2: SGHVS, FNYEAQ. The CDR3 extends over 17 amino acids. Trimming removed 1 base from V and 5 bases from J; junction bases left unmatched: 11.

V usage is TRBV11-2 and J usage is TRBJ2-2, with 12 bases identical to TRBD1. CDR3 length: 17 residues. Germline V gene data show CDR1 as SGHAT and CDR2 as FQNNGV. The V segment lost 4 bases and the J segment 3 bases; nucleotides outside the gene matches: 6. The CDR3 loop reads CASSSPGQGADTGELFF. The CDR3 DNA sequence: TGTGCCAGCAGCTCCCCGGGACAGGGGGCCGACACCGGGGAGCTGTTTTTT.

A remark on this clone: Other DNA sequences in the same sample also yield this CDR3. The rearrangement joins TRBV4-3 to TRBJ1-1; D is possibly TRBD1 (5 bases). Germline CDR1 and CDR2: LGHNA and YSLEER. The CDR3 length is 14 residues. Trimming removed 4 bases from V and 4 bases from J, with 13 bases in between. CDR3 nucleotide sequence: TGCGCCAGCAGCCGCCTAACGGGGGGCACTGAAGCTTTCTTT. Translating it yields CASSRLTGGTEAFF.

The chain couples TRBV5-1 to TRBJ2-7, with TRBD2 identical over 8 bases. Per germline, CDR1 SGHRS and CDR2 YFSETQ. The CDR3 is 17 residues long. V dropped 0 bases and J dropped 5; count of bases not matched to a gene: 13. This CDR3 reads CASSLGLAGRHRNEQYF. CDR3 coding DNA: TGCGCCAGCAGCTTGGGATTAGCGGGACGCCATAGAAACGAGCAGTACTTC. The variable domain in full, with the rest retrieved from reference TRBV5-1 and TRBJ2-7, is KAGVTQTPRYLIKTRGQQVTLSCSPISGHRSVSWYQQTPGQGLQFLFEYFSETQRNKGNFPGRFSGRQFSNSRSEMNVSTLELGDSALYLCASSLGLAGRHRNEQYFGPGTRLTVT.

The chain couples TRBV29-1 to TRBJ2-1; 8 bases fit TRBD2. This CDR3 has 15 amino acids. CDR1 SQVTM and CDR2 ANQGSEA come from the germline V gene. J gave up 5 bases and V 4 bases, and 10 bases lay outside the gene matches. Written as DNA, the CDR3 is TGCAGCGTTGGACGAGCGGGAGAGTCTCACAATGAGCAGTTCTTC. The encoded protein is CSVGRAGESHNEQFF.

The J gene is TRBJ1-2, the V gene TRBV7-8; unclear D gene. This CDR3 contains 13 residues. Germline V gives CDR1 SGHVS, CDR2 FQNEAQ. V was cut by 6 bases and J by 5 bases, with 13 bases left in between. CDR3 DNA sequence: TGTGCCAGCAGACAAGACGGCAGTTATGGCTACACCTTC. It yields the protein CASRQDGSYGYTF.

This chain links TRBV4-1 with TRBJ2-3; TRBD1 matches 8 bases. The CDR3 sequence is 15 residues long. The V and J ends lost 1 base and 2 bases, in that order; junction bases with no gene match: 2. Germline CDR1 is MGHRA and CDR2 is YSYEKL. CDR3 DNA sequence: TGCGCCAGCAGCCAAGGGACAGGGCTCACAGATACGCAGTATTTT. As protein: CASSQGTGLTDTQYF.

This clone was observed a single time. The V gene is TRBV7-3, the J gene TRBJ2-1; D not resolved. This CDR3 spans 13 amino acids. The V end was cut by 4 bases, the J end by 6 bases, with 10 bases between. Germline-derived CDR1 and CDR2 are SGHTA and FQGTGA. The CDR3 sequence is CASSSTHRNEQFF. In DNA, the CDR3 is TGTGCCAGCAGCTCCACCCATCGCAATGAGCAGTTCTTC.

The chain's CDR3 is CASSMRRELNTEAFF. The CDR3 region has the DNA TGTGCCAGTAGTATGAGGAGGGAATTGAACACTGAAGCTTTCTTT. The genes are TRBV19 and TRBJ1-1; D ambiguous. V was pared by 3 bases and J by 0 bases, with 11 bases between. The CDR3 extends over 15 amino acids. Germline lookup yields CDR1 LNHDA and CDR2 SQIVND (reference sequence).

The chain joins TRBV7-9 to TRBJ2-1, with 13 bases that match TRBD2. Trimming at V came to 3 bases and at J to 4 bases, leaving 6 bases not matched to a gene. The germline gives CDR1 SEHNR, CDR2 FQNEAQ (reference sequence). The CDR3 spans 17 residues. The CDR3 is CASSFPRTSGRYNEQFF. The DNA for the CDR3 is TGTGCCAGCAGCTTTCCCCGGACTAGCGGGAGATACAATGAGCAGTTCTTC.

This chain connects TRBV7-3 to TRBJ2-3; TRBD2 matches 9 bases. The CDR3 runs to 16 residues. Losses at the gene ends were 5 bases for V and 4 bases for J; bases not matched to a gene: 10. CDR1 is SGHTA and CDR2 is FQGTGA in the germline V gene. CDR3 sequence reads: CASSPGGLAGPDTQYF. The CDR3, as DNA: TGTGCCAGCAGCCCCGGTGGGCTAGCGGGACCAGATACGCAGTATTTT. The full variable domain, rest sourced from reference TRBV7-3 and TRBJ2-3, is GAGVSQTPSNKVTEKGKYVELRCDPISGHTALYWYRQSLGQGPEFLIYFQGTGAADDSGLPNDRFFAVRPEGSVSTLKIQRTERGDSAVYLCASSPGGLAGPDTQYFGPGTRLTVL.

This clone was observed once. The gene calls are TRBV7-2 and TRBJ2-7; the D gene is possibly TRBD2 (5 bases). CDR1 is SGHTA and CDR2 is FQGNSA in the germline V gene. V gave up 1 base and J gave up 0 bases, with 10 bases separating them. This CDR3 region has 15 residues. CDR3 amino acids: CASSLGGSDSYEQYF. In DNA form, the CDR3 reads TGTGCCAGCAGCTTAGGCGGGTCTGACTCCTACGAGCAGTACTTC.